This T cell receptor (beta chain) was obtained from a study of blood T cells in healthy people across ages. Germline CDR1 and CDR2: MNHEY and SVGAGI. This CDR3 has 16 residues. V was clipped by 0 bases and J by 2 bases; unmatched bases: 3. Through a sample-barcoded 5' primer and a J-beta primer mix, a second PCR was run for roughly 7 to 11 cycles. TCRdb recomputed calls from the 5' RACE reads with MiXCR, one row per CDR3 protein. The table includes 550,000 to 650,000 distinct CDR3 sequences, about 29% detected once. In its sample, this clonotype was seen a few times. Donation came from healthy Caucasian individuals in Russia who were aged roughly 6 to 95. These data were also reused for a study on T cells of mothers and their children.

The sample consisted of blood. The chain recombines TRBV6-5 with TRBJ1-4; the match to TRBD1 covers 7 bases. The receptor's source is a boy between 2 and 10 years old in good health. CDR3 nucleotides: TGTGCCAGCAGTTACTCCGCACAGGGGACTAATGAAAAACTGTTTTTT. It codes for CASSYSAQGTNEKLFF.